A single TCR beta chain is shown here with its context. These data originate in a study of cytomegalovirus exposure and HLA in healthy donors. The CDR3 spans 15 residues. Germline CDR1 is MDHEN and CDR2 is SYDVKM. With 6 bases clipped from V and 1 base from J, the junction kept 7 bases outside the gene matches. The PCR employed 60 Vbeta primers together with 13 Jbeta primers. The data were produced by immunoSEQ multiplex PCR, yet TCRdb's version contains in-frame clones alone and is incomplete. Of some 200,000 clones listed, around four fifths are singletons. The origin of this receptor is a female donor in good health and CMV-seronegative. The V and J genes are TRBV28 and TRBJ2-7; 9 nucleotides align to TRBD1. The sample consisted of PBMCs. The CDR3 loop is CASRPTGGRSYEQYF. CDR3 DNA sequence: TGTGCCAGCAGACCTACAGGGGGCAGGTCCTACGAGCAGTACTTC. Looking up the rest from reference TRBV28 and TRBJ2-7 gives the full variable domain: DVKVTQSSRYLVKRTGEKVFLECVQDMDHENMFWYRQDPGLGLRLIYFSYDVKMKEKGDIPEGYSVSREKKERFSLILESASTNQTSMYLCASRPTGGRSYEQYFGPGTRLTVT.